This T cell receptor (beta chain) was observed in a study of OX40 agonist ivuxolimab in advanced cancers. Background on the study: Averaging about 60 years in age, with a range of roughly 23 to 85, the cohort was 65% to 90% male. Of the patients, three showed partial responses, one with hepatocellular carcinoma and two with cutaneous melanoma.

Unmatched junction bases numbered 9, after V lost 2 bases and J lost 9 bases. CDR1 is MGHRA and CDR2 is YSYEKL in the germline V gene. The length of the CDR3 is 16 residues. Data came from immunoSEQ multiplex PCR; TCRdb stores just in-frame clones and leaves some out. The table lists tens of thousands of clones, 65% to 90% of them singletons, with less than 0.8% in the top ten. Samples were taken at baseline and on day 1 of cycles 4 and 7. This TCR was recovered from an adult with an advanced solid tumor such as melanoma, head and neck, liver or kidney cancer. J is TRBJ2-2 and V is TRBV4-1; 10 bases match TRBD1. Sequenced material: CD4+ or CD8+ T cells sorted from blood, taken in a trial of the OX40 agonist ivuxolimab. The CDR3 region is CASSQTDRGSSRELFF. The DNA of the CDR3 is TGCGCCAGCAGCCAAACGGACAGGGGGAGTTCCCGGGAGCTGTTTTTT.